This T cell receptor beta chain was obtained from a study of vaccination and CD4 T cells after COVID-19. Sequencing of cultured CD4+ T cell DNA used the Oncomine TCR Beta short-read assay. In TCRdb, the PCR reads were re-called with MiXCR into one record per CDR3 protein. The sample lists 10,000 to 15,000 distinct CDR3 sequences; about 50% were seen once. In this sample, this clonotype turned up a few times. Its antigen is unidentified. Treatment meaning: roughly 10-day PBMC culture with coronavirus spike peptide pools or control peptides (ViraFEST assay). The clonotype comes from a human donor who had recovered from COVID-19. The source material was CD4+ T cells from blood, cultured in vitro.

CDR3 bases: TGTGCCAGCAGCTTAGAGAGAGGGGCTGGAAACACCATATATTTT. Protein product: CASSLERGAGNTIYF. The chain is built from TRBV7-2 and TRBJ1-3; tentative D call: TRBD1 (5 bases). This CDR3 is 15 amino acids long. CDR1 and CDR2 (germline): SGHTA, FQGNSA. V shed 1 base and J shed 2 bases, with 9 bases lying between them. The full variable domain, in which reference TRBV7-2 and TRBJ1-3 provide the parts outside the CDR3, is GAGVSQSPSNKVTEKGKDVELRCDPISGHTALYWYRQSLGQGLEFLIYFQGNSAPDKSGLPSDRFSAERTGGSVSTLTIQRTQQEDSAVYLCASSLERGAGNTIYFGEGSWLTVV.